The entry that follows covers one T cell receptor beta chain sequence. Its target is not known. Sequencing was performed with immunoSEQ multiplex PCR; in TCRdb, only in-frame clones are kept and a portion is missing. Of about 53,000 clones listed, 80% to 90% are singletons. Blood draws occurred at baseline, cycle 4 day 1, and cycle 7 day 1. This sample stems from a study of OX40 agonist ivuxolimab in advanced cancers. Overall study: Patients with hepatocellular carcinoma, melanoma, renal cell or head and neck cancer made up the dose-escalation patients. Cohort: approximately 83% men, mean age approximately 60, aged about 23 to 79.

Overall study findings and caveats: CD4+ and CD8+ blood T cells expanded clonally by week 6 at 0.1 to 3.0 mg/kg.

Germline lookup yields CDR1 SGHDT and CDR2 YYEEEE. CDR3 length: 13 amino acids. V was cut by 0 bases and J by 3 bases, with 7 bases left in between. This TCR was recovered from an adult with an advanced solid tumor such as melanoma, head and neck, liver or kidney cancer. V usage is TRBV5-6 and J usage is TRBJ2-7, with D unclear. Material: CD4+ or CD8+ T cells sorted from blood, obtained in a trial of the OX40 agonist ivuxolimab. The CDR3 here is CASSLVNRYEQYF. CDR3 DNA: TGTGCCAGCAGCTTGGTGAACCGCTACGAGCAGTACTTC.